A selection of T cell receptor beta chains follows, all from one sample in a study of response to subunit inactivated influenza vaccine. From the RT-PCR reads, TCRdb called clonotypes with MiXCR, one entry per CDR3 protein. The repertoire consists of roughly 520,000 distinct CDR3 sequences, with roughly 23% occurring once and the leading ten covering less than 2.5%. The material was CD4+ T cells sorted from PBMCs, obtained less than 6 days after vaccination. The receptors were gathered from a man aged 50 or older who received an inactivated influenza vaccine. The CDR3 runs from the conserved cysteine through the conserved F or W. The D gene is left open where the match is weak. Not all rows give a size; the values are once, few, many and, for expanded clones, a class.

size: -; V: TRBV7-9; J: TRBJ1-2; D: -; DNA: TGTGCCAGCAGCGACCGACAAACCAACTATGGCTACACCTTC; CDR3: CASSDRQTNYGYTF
size: -; V: TRBV12-3/TRBV12-4; J: TRBJ2-5; D: -; DNA: TGTGCCAGCAGTTTCTTTATGTCCGGCTCCGGCCAAGAGACCCAGTACTTC; CDR3: CASSFFMSGSGQETQYF
size: few; V: TRBV4-2; J: TRBJ1-6; D: -; DNA: TGTGCCAGCTCATCGATCGGGGCCTATAATTCACCCCTCCACTTT; CDR3: CASSSIGAYNSPLHF
size: -; V: TRBV6-2/TRBV6-3; J: TRBJ2-1; D: -; DNA: TGTGCCAGCAGTCCCTATCGCAATGAGCAGTTCTTC; CDR3: CASSPYRNEQFF
size: few; V: TRBV10-3; J: TRBJ2-1; D: -; DNA: TGTGCCATCAGCACCCAGACGCAGGGGAATGAGCAGTTCTTC; CDR3: CAISTQTQGNEQFF
size: -; V: TRBV5-1; J: TRBJ2-3; D: -; DNA: TGCGCCAGCAAGCCTACAGGCACAGATACGCAGTATTTT; CDR3: CASKPTGTDTQYF
size: many; V: TRBV12-3/TRBV12-4; J: TRBJ2-1; D: TRBD2; DNA: TGTGCCAGCAGTCCTTCGGGCGGGAGGTCCTACAATGAGCAGTTCTTC; CDR3: CASSPSGGRSYNEQFF
size: -; V: TRBV20-1; J: TRBJ2-5; D: -; DNA: TGCAGTGCCGCGAGGGTGGGGGAGACCCAGTACTTC; CDR3: CSAARVGETQYF
size: -; V: TRBV7-8; J: TRBJ2-5; D: -; DNA: TGTGCCAGCAGCTTAGGGGGACTCATTGCCCCAGAGACCCAGTACTTC; CDR3: CASSLGGLIAPETQYF
size: few; V: TRBV6-2/TRBV6-3; J: TRBJ2-1; D: -; DNA: TGTGCCAGCAGTTACTCGACAGGCCGCTACAATGAGCAGTTCTTC; CDR3: CASSYSTGRYNEQFF
size: few; V: TRBV5-1; J: TRBJ1-1; D: TRBD1; DNA: TGCGCCAGCAGCATCAACAGGGGGCGAGGGGAAACTGAAGCTTTCTTT; CDR3: CASSINRGRGETEAFF
size: few; V: TRBV5-1; J: TRBJ2-3; D: -; DNA: TGCGCCAGCAGCTTGGAGGCCAATTCAGATACGCAGTATTTT; CDR3: CASSLEANSDTQYF
size: once; V: TRBV28; J: TRBJ2-1; D: -; DNA: TGTGCCAGCAGTACTGACTTTGATGAGCAGTTCTTC; CDR3: CASSTDFDEQFF
size: -; V: TRBV7-9; J: TRBJ1-2; D: -; DNA: TGTGCCAGCAGCTTAGCGCTATCGGCGGATGGCTACACCTTC; CDR3: CASSLALSADGYTF
size: -; V: TRBV12-3/TRBV12-4; J: TRBJ1-5; D: TRBD1; DNA: TGTGCCAGCAGTTTCGCAGGGGGTAGCAATCAGCCCCAGCATTTT; CDR3: CASSFAGGSNQPQHF
size: -; V: TRBV20-1; J: TRBJ2-3; D: -; DNA: TGCAGTGCTAGTAGGATTGTAGAAGATACGCAGTATTTT; CDR3: CSASRIVEDTQYF
size: few; V: TRBV20-1; J: TRBJ2-3; D: -; DNA: TGCAGTGCTAGCCGGACTTTAGGGCGCGCAGATACGCAGTATTTT; CDR3: CSASRTLGRADTQYF
size: -; V: TRBV30; J: TRBJ2-6; D: TRBD1; DNA: TGTGCCTGGAGCCGGACAGGGAACGTCCTGACTTTC; CDR3: CAWSRTGNVLTF